Listed below are T cell receptor beta chains from one sample, sequenced in a study of Ad26.COV2.S vaccination and SARS-CoV-2 variants. The method was immunoSEQ multiplex PCR; TCRdb's version includes in-frame clones alone and lacks a portion of them. The sample carries fewer than 800,000 clones, more than 80% recorded once. The sample was peripheral blood, taken in a trial of Ad26.COV2.S vaccine versus placebo. These receptors all stem from a person aged 18-60 years who received the Ad26.COV2.S COVID-19 vaccine or a placebo. Both conserved end residues are part of each CDR3. A D gene is named only where the DNA matches it firmly. Clone sizes are given selectively: once, few, many, or a class where the clone is expanded.

d_gene | abundance | j_gene | v_gene | CDR3nt | CDR3aa
- | - | TRBJ1-5 | TRBV6-4 | TGTGCCAGCAGTGACAGGGCTGGTCAGCCCCAGCATTTT | CASSDRAGQPQHF
- | once | TRBJ1-1 | TRBV12-3/TRBV12-4 | TGTGCCAGCAACCAGGGAAACACTGAAGCTTTCTTT | CASNQGNTEAFF
TRBD1 | many | TRBJ1-4 | TRBV7-8 | TGTGCCAGCAGCTTGAGAAACAGGGGGGCGTTGTTTTTT | CASSLRNRGALFF
- | - | TRBJ2-1 | TRBV11-2 | TGTGCCAGCAGCTCGAGGGCCTACAATGAGCAGTTCTTC | CASSSRAYNEQFF
TRBD1 | - | TRBJ2-7 | TRBV14 | TGTGCCAGCAGCCGTCGGGACAGGGGTATGCAGTACTTC | CASSRRDRGMQYF
TRBD1 | - | TRBJ1-5 | TRBV18 | TGTGCCAGCTCACCCGGACAGGGTGTTCAGCCCCAGCATTTT | CASSPGQGVQPQHF
- | - | TRBJ2-3 | TRBV11-2 | TGTGCCAGCAGCTTAGAAAGCACAGATACGCAGTATTTT | CASSLESTDTQYF
- | - | TRBJ1-3 | TRBV7-2 | TGTGCCAGCAGCTTAGCCCGACAGCGAAGGGACACCATATATTTT | CASSLARQRRDTIYF
TRBD1 | - | TRBJ1-1 | TRBV6-5 | TGTGCCAGCACCGGGACAGCGAACACTGAAGCTTTCTTT | CASTGTANTEAFF
TRBD1 | - | TRBJ2-7 | TRBV7-6 | TGTGCCAGCAGCCCTCATGGGACAGGAATCTACGAGCAGTACTTC | CASSPHGTGIYEQYF
TRBD2 | - | TRBJ2-2 | TRBV3-1/TRBV3-2 | TGTGCCAGCAGCCAAGGGGTCTCTAGCGGGAGGGCCAACACCGGGGAGCTGTTTTTT | CASSQGVSSGRANTGELFF
TRBD1 | - | TRBJ2-6 | TRBV19 | TGTGCCAGTAGCCGGACAGGGGGAGGCTCTGGGGCCAACGTCCTGACTTTC | CASSRTGGGSGANVLTF
- | - | TRBJ1-3 | TRBV5-1 | TGCGCCAGCAGCCTCCTACAGGGAGGAAACACCATATATTTT | CASSLLQGGNTIYF
TRBD2 | once | TRBJ2-7 | TRBV27 | TGTGCCAGCAGGGTTAGCGGGAGAGACGAGCAGTACTTC | CASRVSGRDEQYF
- | once | TRBJ2-7 | TRBV27 | TGTGCCACCGAAAGGGGTACAGAACAGTACTTC | CATERGTEQYF
- | - | TRBJ2-6 | TRBV2 | TGTGCCAGCGGGGGACAAGGAATGACTTTC | CASGGQGMTF
- | - | TRBJ1-1 | TRBV7-9 | TGTGCCAGCAGCTTAATGGACACTGAAGCTTTCTTT | CASSLMDTEAFF
- | - | TRBJ1-2 | TRBV12-3/TRBV12-4 | TGTGCCAGCAGTTTGAGGGGAAACTATGGCTACACCTTC | CASSLRGNYGYTF
TRBD1 | - | TRBJ2-3 | TRBV4-3 | TGCGCCAGCAGCCAAGGACCCGGGACAGGGGGAGGGACAGATACGCAGTATTTT | CASSQGPGTGGGTDTQYF
- | - | TRBJ1-1 | TRBV10-1 | TGCGCCAGCAGCACGACCGGGGCGACTGAAGCTTTCTTT | CASSTTGATEAFF
TRBD2 | - | TRBJ2-2 | TRBV6-6 | TGTGCCAGCACGAGGACTAGCGGGGGTACCGGGGAGCTGTTTTTT | CASTRTSGGTGELFF
TRBD1 | - | TRBJ1-6 | TRBV3-1/TRBV3-2 | TGTGCCAGCAGTCCCGGGACAGGGGCGGATTCACCCCTCCACTTT | CASSPGTGADSPLHF
TRBD2 | - | TRBJ2-2 | TRBV24-1 | TGTGCCACCAGTGTGGCTAGCGGTGACACCGGGGAGCTGTTTTTT | CATSVASGDTGELFF
TRBD1 | - | TRBJ2-5 | TRBV11-1 | TGTGCCAGCAGCCCGACAGGGGAGTACCAAGAGACCCAGTACTTC | CASSPTGEYQETQYF
TRBD1 | - | TRBJ2-7 | TRBV18 | TGTGCCAGCTCACCACCGGGACAGGGAACTGGGGAGCAGTACTTC | CASSPPGQGTGEQYF
- | - | TRBJ1-6 | TRBV30 | TGTGCCTGGAGTGTCGGGAGCTCCTATAATTCACCCCTCCACTTT | CAWSVGSSYNSPLHF
- | - | TRBJ1-4 | TRBV7-9 | TGTGCCAGCAGCTTAACGGGGATTGGGGAAAAACTGTTTTTT | CASSLTGIGEKLFF
- | - | TRBJ2-1 | TRBV4-2 | TGTGCCAGCAGCCCGAGGACAAAGGGGGACAATGAGCAGTTCTTC | CASSPRTKGDNEQFF
- | - | TRBJ1-2 | TRBV7-3 | TGTGCCAGCAGCCTCGCGGGAAACTATGGCTACACCTTC | CASSLAGNYGYTF
- | - | TRBJ2-7 | TRBV9 | TGTGCCAGCAGCCCCTACCGGCGGGAAACCTACGAGCAGTACTTC | CASSPYRRETYEQYF
TRBD2 | few | TRBJ2-3 | TRBV5-1 | TGCGCCAGCAGCTTGGTCAAGCGGGAGGGAGCTAGTGTGCAGTATTTT | CASSLVKREGASVQYF
TRBD1 | - | TRBJ2-7 | TRBV2 | TGTGCCAGCAGTAGGGACAGGGTTTACGAGCAGTACTTC | CASSRDRVYEQYF
TRBD1 | once | TRBJ2-1 | TRBV6-5 | TGTGCCAGCCTTCCGGGACAGGGCAACAATGAGCAGTTCTTC | CASLPGQGNNEQFF
TRBD1 | - | TRBJ1-4 | TRBV18 | TGTGCCAGCTCACCAACAACAGGGGGCCGCCAAATCGCTGAAAAACTGTTTTTT | CASSPTTGGRQIAEKLFF
TRBD2 | - | TRBJ2-1 | TRBV29-1 | TGCAGCGTTGCCGCTAAAGCGGGAGTAAACTACAATGAGCAGTTCTTC | CSVAAKAGVNYNEQFF
TRBD1 | - | TRBJ2-3 | TRBV7-2 | TGTGCCAGCAGCCTGGACAGGGGAACGCAGTATTTT | CASSLDRGTQYF
- | - | TRBJ2-7 | TRBV5-1 | TGCGCCAGCAGCTTGGCGGACGGCAGCTCCTACGAGCAGTACTTC | CASSLADGSSYEQYF
- | once | TRBJ2-7 | TRBV5-4 | TGTGCCAGCAGCTTGGGTACCACCTACGAGCAGTACTTC | CASSLGTTYEQYF
TRBD1 | - | TRBJ1-6 | TRBV30 | TGTGCCTGGACTCTGACAGGGTCCAATTCACCCCTCCACTTT | CAWTLTGSNSPLHF
- | - | TRBJ1-1 | TRBV4-2 | TGTGCCAGCAGCCAAGCAAGGACTGAAGCTTTCTTT | CASSQARTEAFF
- | once | TRBJ1-1 | TRBV6-2/TRBV6-3 | TGTGCCAGCAGTTATGCCCCGAACACTGAAGCTTTCTTT | CASSYAPNTEAFF
TRBD1 | - | TRBJ2-2 | TRBV19 | TGTGCCAGTAGTATCTTGGGACAGGTACCCACCGGGGAGCTGTTTTTT | CASSILGQVPTGELFF
- | - | TRBJ1-6 | TRBV7-6 | TGTGCCAGCAGCTCGGTTAATTCACCCCTCCACTTT | CASSSVNSPLHF
- | - | TRBJ1-2 | TRBV19 | TGTGCCAGTAGTATCCTCGGGACTTTGCACTATGGCTACACCTTC | CASSILGTLHYGYTF